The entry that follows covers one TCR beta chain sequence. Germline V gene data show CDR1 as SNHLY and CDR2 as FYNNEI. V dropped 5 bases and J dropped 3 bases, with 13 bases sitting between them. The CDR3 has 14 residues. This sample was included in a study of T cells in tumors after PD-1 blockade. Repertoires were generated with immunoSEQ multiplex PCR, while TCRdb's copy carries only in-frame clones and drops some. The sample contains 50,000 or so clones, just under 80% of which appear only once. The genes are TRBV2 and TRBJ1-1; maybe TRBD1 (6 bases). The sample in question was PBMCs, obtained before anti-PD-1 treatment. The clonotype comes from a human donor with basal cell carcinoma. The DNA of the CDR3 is TGTGCCAGCAGTATCCAGGGGAAACACACTGAAGCTTTCTTT. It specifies CASSIQGKHTEAFF.